The next 8 T cell receptor beta chains were all read from a single sample in a study of T cell repertoires in cytomegalovirus infection. TCRdb re-called the reads with MiXCR, one entry per CDR3 protein. The sample contains approximately 700,000 distinct CDR3 sequences, 35% of which appear only once. The sample was PBMCs. The receptors originated from a human donor in good health (CMV status not recorded). Some clones in this sample may be carry-over from other donors' samples.

This clonotype was picked up many times. J is TRBJ2-2 and V is TRBV11-2; D is ambiguous. The CDR3 spans 13 residues. V lost 0 bases and J lost 4, with 3 bases in between. Germline V gene lookup returns CDR1 SGHAT and CDR2 FQNNGV. CDR3 residues: CASSLDGTGELFF. The CDR3 DNA sequence: TGTGCCAGCAGCTTAGACGGCACCGGGGAGCTGTTTTTT.

This clonotype was counted between two and nine times. The chain links TRBV2 to TRBJ1-1; no reliable D call. V lost 10 bases and J lost 5, with 11 bases in between. Germline values: CDR1 SNHLY, CDR2 FYNNEI. The CDR3 contains 11 residues. The CDR3 loop reads CATTGQTEAFF. In nucleotides, the CDR3 is TGTGCCACCACCGGGCAAACTGAAGCTTTCTTT.

The chain couples TRBV24-1 to TRBJ2-1; D might be TRBD2 (5 bases). V gave up 1 base and J gave up 1 base, with 16 bases separating them. The CDR3 length is 18 residues. Looked up from germline, CDR1 is KGHDR and CDR2 is SFDVKD. The chain's CDR3 is CATSDLPLTSASYNEQFF. Written as DNA, the CDR3 is TGTGCCACCAGTGATTTACCCCTTACTAGTGCTTCCTACAATGAGCAGTTCTTC.

This clonotype came up a few times. This chain connects TRBV7-9 to TRBJ1-2; weak D call: TRBD1 (5 bases). V lost 2 bases, J lost 8 bases, and 9 bases lay in between. The CDR3 runs 12 residues. The germline V gene has CDR1 SEHNR and CDR2 FQNEAQ (reference sequence). CDR3 sequence reads: CASSLSPGGYTF. The CDR3 nucleotides read TGTGCCAGCAGCTTATCCCCAGGGGGCTACACCTTC. Variable domain in full (rest from reference TRBV7-9 and TRBJ1-2): DTGVSQNPRHKITKRGQNVTFRCDPISEHNRLYWYRQTLGQGPEFLTYFQNEAQLEKSRLLSDRFSAERPKGSFSTLEIQRTEQGDSAMYLCASSLSPGGYTFGSGTRLTVV.

The V gene is TRBV2, the J gene TRBJ1-1, with a weak D call TRBD1 (5 bases). CDR3 length: 13 residues. Trimming removed 6 bases at V and 11 bases at J, with 19 bases between. The germline gives CDR1 SNHLY, CDR2 FYNNEI. Here the CDR3 reads CASRLTSGWMAFF. CDR3 bases: TGTGCCAGCAGGTTAACGTCAGGGTGGATGGCTTTCTTT.

This clonotype came up a few times. The chain joins TRBV28 to TRBJ1-5; unclear D gene. The V end lost 6 bases, the J end lost 9 bases, and 18 bases lay between the germline ends. The CDR3 runs 14 residues. Germline V gives CDR1 MDHEN, CDR2 SYDVKM. CDR3 sequence (DNA): TGTGCCAGCAGGATAGACGCTACAGTAAGGCCCCAGCATTTT. This translates into CASRIDATVRPQHF.

V is TRBV12-3 or TRBV12-4 and J is TRBJ2-5; D unresolved. V lost 5 bases to trimming and J lost 1 base, with 11 bases between them. The CDR3 consists of 14 residues. This CDR3 is CASSISGAQETQYF. CDR3 DNA: TGTGCCAGCAGTATTTCCGGCGCCCAAGAGACCCAGTACTTC.

The V gene is TRBV19, the J gene TRBJ2-5, with D tentatively TRBD1 or TRBD2 (6 bases each). Germline V lookup: CDR1 LNHDA, CDR2 SQIVND (reference sequence). Trimming stripped 10 bases from V and 5 bases from J, with 14 bases between. This CDR3 spans 12 amino acids. The DNA of the CDR3 is TGTGCCACCCAGCGAGGGGGGGAGACCCAGTACTTC. This codes for CATQRGGETQYF.